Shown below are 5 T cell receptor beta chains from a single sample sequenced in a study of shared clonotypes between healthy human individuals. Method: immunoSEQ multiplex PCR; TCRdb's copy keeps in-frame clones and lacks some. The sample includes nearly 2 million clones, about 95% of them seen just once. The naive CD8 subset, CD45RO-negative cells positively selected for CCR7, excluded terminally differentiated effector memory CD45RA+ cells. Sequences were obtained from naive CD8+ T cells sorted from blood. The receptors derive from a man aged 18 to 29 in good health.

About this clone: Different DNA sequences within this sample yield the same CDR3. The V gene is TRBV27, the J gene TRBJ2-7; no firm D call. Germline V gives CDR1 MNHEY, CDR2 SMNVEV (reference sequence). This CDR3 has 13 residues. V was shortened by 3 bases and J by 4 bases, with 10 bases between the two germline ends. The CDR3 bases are TGTGCCAGCAGTTTGGGCCAGTCATACGAGCAGTACTTC. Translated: CASSLGQSYEQYF.

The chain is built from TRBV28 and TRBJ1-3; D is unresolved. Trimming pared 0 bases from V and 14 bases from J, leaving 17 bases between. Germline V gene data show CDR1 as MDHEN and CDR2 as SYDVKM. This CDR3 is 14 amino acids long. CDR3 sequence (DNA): TGTGCCAGCAGTTTATGGGTCAGGACCGGGAAACTATATTTT. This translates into CASSLWVRTGKLYF.

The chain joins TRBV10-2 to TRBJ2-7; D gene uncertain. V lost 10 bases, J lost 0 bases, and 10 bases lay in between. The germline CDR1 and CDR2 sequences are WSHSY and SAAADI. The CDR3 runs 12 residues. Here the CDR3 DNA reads TGCGCCACTTCAGGCTTCTCCTACGAGCAGTACTTC. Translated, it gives CATSGFSYEQYF.

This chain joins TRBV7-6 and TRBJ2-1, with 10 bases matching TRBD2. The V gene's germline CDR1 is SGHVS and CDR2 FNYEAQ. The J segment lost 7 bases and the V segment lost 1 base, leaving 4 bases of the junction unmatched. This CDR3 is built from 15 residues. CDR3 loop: CASSLEAGGPNEQFF. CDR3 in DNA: TGTGCCAGCAGCTTAGAAGCGGGAGGGCCTAATGAGCAGTTCTTC.

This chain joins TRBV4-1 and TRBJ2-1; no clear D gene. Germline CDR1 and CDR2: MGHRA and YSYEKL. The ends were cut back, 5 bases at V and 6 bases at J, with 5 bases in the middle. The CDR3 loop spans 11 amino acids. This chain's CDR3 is CASSYSNEQFF. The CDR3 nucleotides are TGCGCCAGCAGCTATTCCAATGAGCAGTTCTTC.